This T cell receptor (beta chain) is from a study of Graves' ophthalmopathy and Graves' hyperthyroidism. Broader study findings: Using 13 signatures, a model distinguished ophthalmopathy from stable hyperthyroidism, reaching around 90% sensitivity and 81.08% specificity.

From RNA, the CDR3 regions of TCR beta chains were amplified and sequenced. Second-round multiplex PCR came after a first-round RT-PCR that employed HTBI primers. Each CDR3 protein is one row after TCRdb ran MiXCR on the multiplex PCR reads. The sample gives over 150,000 distinct CDR3 sequences, roughly 37% of which show up once; approximately 5.5% is in the top ten. This clonotype was seen at least ten times. The antigen is unknown. A junction boundary mismatches the germline segment, possibly from a read error. CDR1 and CDR2 from the germline V gene are SNHLY and FYNNEI. This CDR3 has 17 amino acids.

The TCR sequence derives from a woman in her thirties or forties with Graves' ophthalmopathy. The rearrangement links TRBV2 to TRBJ2-5; D is possibly TRBD2 (6 bases). Sequenced: peripheral blood. CDR3 sequence (DNA): TGTGCCAGTAGTGAAGCCCCCACCGGGAGAGACCAAGAGACCCAGTACTTC. Amino acid sequence: CASSEAPTGRDQETQYF.